What follows are 16 T cell receptor beta chains derived from one specimen sequenced in a study of graft-versus-host responses after intestinal transplantation. The assay was immunoSEQ multiplex PCR, and TCRdb's table has in-frame clones only and misses some. The data show over 3,500 clones, approximately 80% seen once. Intraepithelial and lamina propria lymphocytes were isolated from graft specimens. The sequenced sample was ileum tissue, obtained 9 days after transplant. The source is a human patient who received an intestinal transplant, so some T cells may come from the graft donor.

This clone occurred a few times. V is TRBV27 and J is TRBJ1-1; TRBD1 matches at 9 bases. CDR1 MNHEY and CDR2 SMNVEV come from the germline V gene (reference sequence). The CDR3 has 15 amino acids. The trim removed 5 bases at V and 1 base at J, leaving 5 bases unmatched. The CDR3 region has the DNA TGTGCCAGCAGTCCACAGGGGGCCTCGAACACTGAAGCTTTCTTT. This encodes CASSPQGASNTEAFF.

The chain is built from TRBV10-3 and TRBJ2-3; 8 nucleotides align to TRBD2. Germline V lookup: CDR1 ENHRY, CDR2 SYGVKD. The CDR3 length is 18 residues. With 8 bases clipped from V and 0 bases from J, the junction kept 16 bases outside the gene matches. The CDR3 DNA is TGTGCCATCTGGCCGGGACTAGAAAACCAGAATAGCACAGATACGCAGTATTTT. Its protein product is CAIWPGLENQNSTDTQYF.

The rearrangement links TRBV21-1 to TRBJ2-2; the DNA was not used to check the table's D call, TRBD2. TRBV21-1 is assigned pseudogene status. This CDR3 is built from 18 residues. CDR3 sequence: CASSEGLIGGVDTGELFF. In DNA form, the CDR3 reads TGTGCCAGCAGTGAAGGTCTCATAGGAGGCGTCGACACCGGGGAGCTGTTTTTT.

The CDR3 sequence is CASSFHRGLAGNTIYF. In DNA, the CDR3 is TGTGCCAGCAGCTTCCACAGGGGGCTGGCTGGAAACACCATATATTTT. The chain joins TRBV11-2 to TRBJ1-3, with 9 nucleotides matching TRBD1. The CDR3 extends over 16 amino acids. Unmatched junction bases numbered 5, after V lost 3 bases and J lost 2 bases. Germline CDR1 SGHAT, CDR2 FQNNGV.

With regard to this clone: Different DNA sequences within this sample yield the same CDR3. The J gene is TRBJ1-1, the V gene TRBV28; no clear D gene. Per germline, CDR1 MDHEN and CDR2 SYDVKM. The CDR3 is made up of 13 amino acids. Trimming removed 2 bases at V and 2 bases at J, with 6 bases between. CDR3 sequence: CASSLEVNTEAFF. The DNA of the CDR3 is TGTGCCAGCAGTTTAGAGGTCAACACTGAAGCTTTCTTT.

There are a few counts of this clone. The chain links TRBV7-2 to TRBJ1-4, with TRBD1 matching over 12 bases. V was clipped by 5 bases and J by 6 bases; unmatched bases: 4. Germline loops: CDR1 SGHTA, CDR2 FQGNSA. The CDR3 runs 15 residues. CDR3 sequence reads: CASSPRDRGHEKLFF. CDR3 DNA sequence: TGTGCCAGCAGCCCCCGGGACAGGGGGCATGAAAAACTGTTTTTT.

The V call is TRBV7-2, the J call TRBJ2-5; 8 nucleotides match TRBD1. The DNA end favors TRBJ2-7, so the J call may be wrong. This CDR3 region has 15 residues. CDR1 is SGHTA, CDR2 FQGNSA, per germline. CDR3 nucleotide sequence: TGTGCCAGCAGCTTAGCCACAGGGGGCTCCTACGAGCAGTACTTC. Its protein is CASSLATGGSYEQYF.

The chain employs TRBV15 and TRBJ2-5; D tentatively fits TRBD1 or TRBD2 (5 bases each). V gave up 0 bases and J gave up 0 bases, with 14 bases separating them. The CDR3 spans 17 residues. Germline V gene data show CDR1 as LNHNV and CDR2 as YYDKDF (reference sequence). The CDR3 reads CATSRDLLGEYQETQYF. The CDR3, as DNA: TGTGCCACCAGCAGAGATCTCCTGGGGGAGTACCAAGAGACCCAGTACTTC.

This chain joins TRBV6-5 and TRBJ2-2; the match to TRBD2 covers 14 bases. The germline V gene has CDR1 MNHEY and CDR2 SVGAGI. V dropped 7 bases and J dropped 6; count of bases not matched to a gene: 4. The CDR3 extends over 15 amino acids. The CDR3 nucleotides read TGTGCCAGCACCCCGGGACTAGCGGGAGCCGGGGAGCTGTTTTTT. It specifies CASTPGLAGAGELFF.

The chain's CDR3 is CASRPYWDRDEQYF. CDR3 nucleotides: TGTGCAAGTCGCCCCTACTGGGACAGGGATGAGCAGTACTTC. The chain carries TRBV12-2 and TRBJ2-7; the table's D call TRBD1 went unverified against the DNA. TRBV12-2 is shown as a pseudogene. CDR3 length equals 14 residues.

V gene TRBV7-2 combines with J gene TRBJ2-1; no firm D call. V was pared by 2 bases and J by 2 bases, with 7 bases between. The CDR3 consists of 14 residues. CDR1 SGHTA and CDR2 FQGNSA come from the germline V gene. The CDR3 bases are TGTGCCAGCAGCTTACGGGCTACCTACAATGAGCAGTTCTTC. Translation: CASSLRATYNEQFF.

The chain is built from TRBV5-1 and TRBJ2-3; D not certain. CDR3 length equals 12 residues. Trimming removed 2 bases from V and 3 bases from J, with 4 bases in between. Per the germline V gene, CDR1 is SGHRS and CDR2 is YFSETQ. The DNA of the CDR3 is TGCGCCAGCAGCTTCAGTACAGATACGCAGTATTTT. It translates to CASSFSTDTQYF.

The rearrangement uses TRBV25-1 and TRBJ1-2, with D uncertain. V lost 3 bases and J 8 bases, leaving 7 bases between the germline ends. Germline V gives CDR1 MGHDK, CDR2 SYGVNS. The CDR3 totals 11 residues. CDR3: CASSDSLGYTF. As DNA, the CDR3 is TGTGCCAGCAGTGACAGTTTAGGCTACACCTTC.

The V gene is TRBV11-2, the J gene TRBJ2-2, with D possibly matching TRBD2 (5 bases). V lost 2 bases and J lost 4, with 11 bases in between. The CDR3 consists of 15 residues. In germline, CDR1 is SGHAT, CDR2 FQNNGV. The CDR3 region is CASSLWLAFTGELFF. Here the CDR3 DNA reads TGTGCCAGCAGCTTATGGCTAGCTTTCACCGGGGAGCTGTTTTTT.

The V and J genes are TRBV28 and TRBJ1-5; tentative D call: TRBD1 (5 bases). The CDR3 runs to 14 residues. CDR1 and CDR2 (germline): MDHEN, SYDVKM. Trimming cost V 4 bases and J 8 bases, with 15 bases left between them. The CDR3 DNA follows: TGTGCCAGCAGTTCTTCAGGGTATTGGGAGCCCCAGCATTTT. Residues: CASSSSGYWEPQHF.

This chain links TRBV10-1 with TRBJ1-5; TRBD1 matches 9 bases. Per germline, CDR1 WNHNN and CDR2 SYGVQD (reference sequence). This CDR3 spans 13 amino acids. V lost 5 bases, J lost 9 bases, and 5 bases stayed unmatched. CDR3 DNA: TGCGCCAGCAGTCCGGGACAGGGAGGGCCCCAGCATTTT. Its protein is CASSPGQGGPQHF.